These 19 T cell receptor beta chains were all obtained from the same sample, sequenced in a study of blood T cell repertoires in COVID-19. TCRdb's copy holds only in-frame clones and misses some; the assay was immunoSEQ multiplex PCR. The sample carries around 50,000 clones, about 88% recorded once. The sequenced material came from peripheral blood. The source of these receptors is a man aged 50 to 60 with active COVID-19.

The CDR3 protein is CASSQTGSLYGYTF. CDR3 bases: TGCGCCAGCAGTCAGACAGGGTCCCTCTATGGCTACACCTTC. The chain employs TRBV23-1 and TRBJ1-2; 7 nucleotides agree with TRBD1. TRBV23-1 is annotated as an ORF whose role is uncertain. The CDR3 length is 14 residues. J lost 4 bases, V lost 3 bases, and 5 bases had no gene match.

This clone turned up a few times. This CDR3 reads CASSQETGGGYNSPLHF. In DNA, the CDR3 is TGTGCCAGCAGCCAAGAGACAGGGGGAGGGTATAATTCACCCCTCCACTTT. V and J are TRBV3-1 (or the pseudogene TRBV3-2) and TRBJ1-6; 9 bases fit TRBD1. The J segment lost 4 bases and the V segment lost 0 bases, leaving 4 bases of the junction unmatched. This CDR3 spans 17 amino acids. The germline CDR1 and CDR2 sequences are LGHDT and YNNKEL (reference sequence).

V usage is TRBV7-3 and J usage is TRBJ2-3, with D maybe TRBD2 (5 bases). The V end lost 4 bases, the J end lost 5 bases, and 13 bases lay between the germline ends. The CDR3 is 14 residues long. Germline V CDR1 and CDR2: SGHTA, FQGTGA. CDR3 DNA: TGTGCCAGCAGCTCCCGGAAGAGCGGAGATACGCAGTATTTT. Translated: CASSSRKSGDTQYF.

The genes are TRBV6-5 and TRBJ1-4, with D maybe TRBD1 (6 bases). Germline CDR1 is MNHEY and CDR2 is SVGAGI. CDR3 length: 16 amino acids. V lost 0 bases, J lost 8 bases, and 16 bases lay in between. In nucleotides, the CDR3 is TGTGCCAGCAGTTACTCGGGCGGGGAGGGGGGAGAAAAACTGTTTTTT. Translation: CASSYSGGEGGEKLFF.

J is TRBJ2-5 and V is TRBV28, with D unresolved. CDR1 is MDHEN, CDR2 SYDVKM, per germline. Trimming removed 6 bases at V and 2 bases at J, with 13 bases between. This CDR3 region has 14 residues. The CDR3 nucleotides are TGTGCCAGCAGCGATATGACACTTCAAGAGACCCAGTACTTC. It encodes CASSDMTLQETQYF.

The J gene is TRBJ1-3, the V gene TRBV19; D remains unclear. Trimming shortened V by 8 bases and J by 1 base, and 12 bases separated the two germline ends. This CDR3 is 14 amino acids long. Germline CDR1 LNHDA, CDR2 SQIVND (reference sequence). The CDR3 DNA follows: TGTGCCAGTGGGAGAGACTTTTCTGGAAACACCATATATTTT. This translates into CASGRDFSGNTIYF. Full variable domain (remainder filled in from reference TRBV19 and TRBJ1-3): DGGITQSPKYLFRKEGQNVTLSCEQNLNHDAMYWYRQDPGQGLRLIYYSQIVNDFQKGDIAEGYSVSREKKESFPLTVTSAQKNPTAFYLCASGRDFSGNTIYFGEGSWLTVV.

The rearrangement links TRBV24-1 to TRBJ2-2; D is perhaps TRBD1 (6 bases). This CDR3 spans 15 amino acids. Germline V gene lookup returns CDR1 KGHDR and CDR2 SFDVKD. Deletions cut 4 bases from V and 4 bases from J, with 12 bases between. In nucleotides, the CDR3 is TGTGCCACCAGTGACCCTGGACAGCCCACCGGGGAGCTGTTTTTT. Its protein product is CATSDPGQPTGELFF.

Turning to this clone: Other DNA sequences in the sample encode the same CDR3. This rearrangement joins TRBV29-1 to TRBJ2-3; TRBD1 agrees at 9 bases. V dropped 6 bases and J dropped 5; count of bases not matched to a gene: 3. The germline V gene has CDR1 SQVTM and CDR2 ANQGSEA. The CDR3 has 12 residues. The CDR3 nucleotides read TGCAGCGTCGACAGGGGGGGAGATACGCAGTATTTT. Translating gives CSVDRGGDTQYF.

V and J are TRBV28 and TRBJ2-7, with D possibly TRBD2 on 5 matching bases. V was shortened by 4 bases and J by 2 bases, with 9 bases between the two germline ends. This CDR3 spans 13 amino acids. CDR1 MDHEN and CDR2 SYDVKM come from the germline V gene. CDR3: CASSSGVPYEQYF. For the CDR3, the DNA is TGTGCCAGCAGTTCCGGGGTCCCCTACGAGCAGTACTTC.

Concerning this clone itself: One end of the junction varies from germline; a read error may be responsible. The rearrangement links TRBV7-2 to TRBJ2-3, with D possibly matching TRBD2 (6 bases). The CDR3 extends over 14 amino acids. Germline V gene data show CDR1 as SGHTA and CDR2 as FQGNSA. CDR3 loop: CASSLETSRDTQYF. The DNA of the CDR3 is TGTGCCAGCAGCTTAGAAACTAGCAGAGATACGCAGTATTTT.

This rearrangement joins TRBV2 to TRBJ2-1, with 7 bases aligning to TRBD1. Germline CDR1 reads SNHLY; CDR2 reads FYNNEI. This CDR3 spans 13 amino acids. Losses at the gene ends were 6 bases for V and 5 bases for J; bases not matched to a gene: 4. CDR3 protein: CASRDRSNNEQFF. The DNA of the CDR3 is TGTGCCAGCAGGGACAGGTCTAACAATGAGCAGTTCTTC.

This clone was counted a single time. The J gene is TRBJ1-1, the V gene TRBV9, with 7 bases identical to TRBD1. This CDR3 is 14 amino acids long. The junction had 2 bases not matched to a gene; V was cut back by 0 bases and J by 3 bases. From germline, CDR1 is SGDLS and CDR2 YYNGEE. The CDR3 DNA sequence: TGTGCCAGCAGCGTAGGACAGGGCGACACTGAAGCTTTCTTT. Its translation is CASSVGQGDTEAFF.

The chain links TRBV11-3 to TRBJ1-3, with D possibly being TRBD1 (5 bases). The CDR3 covers 13 residues. Trimming cost V 4 bases and J 5 bases, with 9 bases left between them. The germline V gene encodes CDR1 SGHNT and CDR2 YENEEA. CDR3 in amino acids: CASSSGGRNTIYF. The CDR3 DNA follows: TGTGCCAGCAGCTCGGGGGGGAGAAACACCATATATTTT.

The rearrangement links TRBV30 to TRBJ2-1; the match to TRBD2 covers 12 bases. Per germline, CDR1 GTSNPN and CDR2 SVGIG (reference sequence). The CDR3 extends over 20 amino acids. V lost 0 bases and J lost 0; bases outside the gene matches: 12. The CDR3 protein is CAWSVPGRTSGVFSYNEQFF. The CDR3 coding sequence is TGTGCCTGGAGTGTACCAGGTCGGACTAGCGGGGTCTTCTCCTACAATGAGCAGTTCTTC.

The chain uses TRBV9 and TRBJ1-4, with 9 bases that match TRBD1. The V gene end was trimmed by 3 bases and the J gene end by 7 bases; junction bases not matched to a gene: 7. CDR1 and CDR2 from the germline V gene are SGDLS and YYNGEE. This CDR3 region has 15 residues. CDR3 in DNA: TGTGCCAGCAGCGGAACCGGGACAGGGAGTGAAAAACTGTTTTTT. This translates into CASSGTGTGSEKLFF. The full variable domain, its missing parts supplied by reference TRBV9 and TRBJ1-4, is DSGVTQTPKHLITATGQRVTLRCSPRSGDLSVYWYQQSLDQGLQFLIQYYNGEERAKGNILERFSAQQFPDLHSELNLSSLELGDSALYFCASSGTGTGSEKLFFGSGTQLSVL.

V and J are TRBV24-1 and TRBJ1-5; D ambiguous. The CDR3 contains 18 residues. The germline V gene encodes CDR1 KGHDR and CDR2 SFDVKD. With 0 bases removed from V and 5 bases from J, the gap between germline ends came to 19 bases. CDR3 sequence reads: CATSDLPPGSVSDQPQHF. For the CDR3, the DNA is TGTGCCACCAGTGATTTGCCCCCCGGTTCGGTCAGCGATCAGCCCCAGCATTTT.

The chain is built from TRBV7-2 and TRBJ2-3; D gene uncertain. The CDR3 has 15 amino acids. Trimming removed 2 bases at V and 0 bases at J, with 9 bases between. Germline V gene data show CDR1 as SGHTA and CDR2 as FQGNSA. The CDR3 loop is CASSLLSTSTDTQYF. In nucleotides, the CDR3 is TGTGCCAGCAGCTTATTATCAACTAGCACAGATACGCAGTATTTT.

The chain uses TRBV10-3 and TRBJ2-3; 8 bases are shared with TRBD1. The V and J ends lost 1 base and 1 base, in that order; junction bases with no gene match: 16. CDR1 is ENHRY and CDR2 is SYGVKD in the germline V gene. The CDR3 has 20 amino acids. The CDR3 DNA follows: TGTGCCATCAGTGAGTTCTTGGACAGGGAAGGAATTTGTGGCACAGATACGCAGTATTTT. It encodes CAISEFLDREGICGTDTQYF.

The chain links TRBV5-1 to TRBJ1-4; D uncertain. CDR3 length: 16 residues. V dropped 5 bases and J dropped 0 bases, with 14 bases sitting between them. Germline CDR1 and CDR2: SGHRS and YFSETQ. In DNA, the CDR3 is TGCGCCAGCAGTCCAGGCACGGTGGCAACTAATGAAAAACTGTTTTTT. This gives the protein CASSPGTVATNEKLFF. Drawing the rest from reference TRBV5-1 and TRBJ1-4, the complete variable domain is KAGVTQTPRYLIKTRGQQVTLSCSPISGHRSVSWYQQTPGQGLQFLFEYFSETQRNKGNFPGRFSGRQFSNSRSEMNVSTLELGDSALYLCASSPGTVATNEKLFFGSGTQLSVL.